What follows are 22 T cell receptor beta chains derived from one specimen sequenced in a study of type 1 regulatory T cells. Each CDR3 protein gets one entry after TCRdb re-called the reads with MiXCR. The table includes some 100,000 distinct CDR3 sequences, 25% to 40% detected once. Sequenced input: CD4+ T cells, either the whole sample or a sorted fraction (not recorded which). The source of these receptors is a human donor in good health.

The rearrangement uses TRBV5-1 and TRBJ2-1, with TRBD2 matching 10 bases. The germline gives CDR1 SGHRS, CDR2 YFSETQ. The CDR3 totals 15 residues. Losses at the gene ends were 0 bases for V and 8 bases for J; bases not matched to a gene: 5. The CDR3 loop is CASSLVASGSYEQFF. The CDR3 nucleotides read TGCGCCAGCAGCTTGGTGGCTAGCGGGAGTTATGAGCAGTTCTTC.

The table lists this clonotype with a few counts. The CDR3 nucleotides read TGCAGTGCTAGGGACAGGGAATCGGATGAAGCTTTCTTT. This gives the protein CSARDRESDEAFF. V and J are TRBV20-1 and TRBJ1-1; 8 nucleotides match TRBD1. Germline CDR1 reads DFQATT; CDR2 reads SNEGSKA (reference sequence). The CDR3 has 13 amino acids. V shed 3 bases, J shed 7 bases, and the junction held 7 bases outside the gene matches.

The CDR3 here is CSARGGADEKLFF. Here the CDR3 DNA reads TGCAGTGCTAGGGGGGGGGCGGATGAAAAACTGTTTTTT. The V call is TRBV20-1, the J call TRBJ1-4, with D possibly matching TRBD1 (6 bases). Germline V gene sequence: CDR1 DFQATT, CDR2 SNEGSKA (reference sequence). V shed 3 bases and J shed 6 bases, with 11 bases lying between them. The CDR3 has 13 amino acids.

There are a few counts of this clonotype. The V and J genes are TRBV7-9 and TRBJ2-1; 16 positions agree with TRBD2. Germline V lookup: CDR1 SEHNR, CDR2 FQNEAQ (reference sequence). V lost 0 bases to trimming and J lost 6 bases; unmatched junction nucleotides: 14. The CDR3 is 21 residues long. In DNA, the CDR3 is TGTGCCAGCAGCTTAGCGAAAGAACCGGGACTAGCGGGAGGGCCTAGCAATGAGCAGTTCTTC. The encoded protein is CASSLAKEPGLAGGPSNEQFF.

This clonotype was detected only a few times. The chain carries TRBV7-8 and TRBJ2-3; D assignment may be TRBD1 or TRBD2 (5 bases each). The CDR3 spans 11 residues. Between the trimmed V and J ends, which lost 8 bases and 2 bases, there was a span of 5 bases. Germline V gene data show CDR1 as SGHVS and CDR2 as FQNEAQ. This chain's CDR3 is CASGTTDTQYF. CDR3 coding DNA: TGTGCCAGCGGGACCACAGATACGCAGTATTTT.

The genes are TRBV5-1 and TRBJ2-5, with 8 bases lining up with TRBD1. This CDR3 is 15 amino acids long. Losses at the gene ends were 0 bases for V and 2 bases for J; bases not matched to a gene: 3. CDR1 SGHRS and CDR2 YFSETQ come from the germline V gene. CDR3 sequence reads: CASSLATGEQETQYF. The DNA of the CDR3 is TGCGCCAGCAGCTTGGCGACAGGGGAACAAGAGACCCAGTACTTC. The variable domain in full, completed from reference TRBV5-1 and TRBJ2-5, reads KAGVTQTPRYLIKTRGQQVTLSCSPISGHRSVSWYQQTPGQGLQFLFEYFSETQRNKGNFPGRFSGRQFSNSRSEMNVSTLELGDSALYLCASSLATGEQETQYFGPGTRLLVL.

This clonotype turned up a few times. For the CDR3, the DNA is TGCAGTGCCTTACATAATGCAGGAGCGGGAGGGCTTCCCAATGAGCAGTTCTTC. The encoded protein is CSALHNAGAGGLPNEQFF. The V call is TRBV20-1, the J call TRBJ2-1, with TRBD2 matching over 10 bases. The ends lost 6 bases at V and 6 bases at J; junction bases unmatched: 20. The CDR3 loop spans 18 amino acids. The germline V gene has CDR1 DFQATT and CDR2 SNEGSKA (reference sequence).

In its sample, this clonotype was seen a few times. In DNA, the CDR3 is TGTGCCAGCTCACCCCTCCGGACAGGGAAGAACGAGCAGTACTTC. This translates into CASSPLRTGKNEQYF. The rearrangement uses TRBV18 and TRBJ2-7; 8 bases are shared with TRBD1. Germline V gives CDR1 KGHSH, CDR2 LQKENI. Trimming removed 3 bases from V and 5 bases from J; junction bases left unmatched: 9. The CDR3 runs to 15 residues.

This chain uses TRBV27 with TRBJ2-3, with 8 positions matching TRBD1. The CDR3 totals 15 residues. Germline V gives CDR1 MNHEY, CDR2 SMNVEV (reference sequence). Trimming took 5 bases from V and 3 from J; bases not matched to a gene: 7. The CDR3 protein is CASSLRTGRTDTQYF. The CDR3 nucleotides are TGTGCCAGCAGTCTAAGGACAGGGCGAACAGATACGCAGTATTTT.

This clonotype turned up a few times. V usage is TRBV7-2 and J usage is TRBJ2-5, with D maybe TRBD1 (5 bases). This CDR3 region has 14 residues. Germline lookup yields CDR1 SGHTA and CDR2 FQGNSA. The germline V and J ends were trimmed by 3 bases and 2 bases, with 10 bases remaining between them. This chain's CDR3 is CASSFQKGQETQYF. CDR3 DNA: TGTGCCAGCAGCTTTCAGAAGGGGCAAGAGACCCAGTACTTC.

The chain uses TRBV5-1 and TRBJ1-1, with TRBD1 identical over 7 bases. This CDR3 spans 16 amino acids. Trimming cost V 4 bases and J 6 bases; bases outside gene matches: 15. Germline lookup yields CDR1 SGHRS and CDR2 YFSETQ. CDR3 residues: CASSDRQGSRRPEAFF. CDR3 DNA sequence: TGCGCCAGCAGCGATAGACAGGGAAGTAGGAGACCTGAAGCTTTCTTT.

The J gene is TRBJ1-2, the V gene TRBV19, with 7 bases aligning to TRBD1. This CDR3 spans 15 amino acids. Germline V CDR1 and CDR2: LNHDA, SQIVND (reference sequence). J was trimmed by 4 bases and V by 2 bases; bases with no gene match: 7. CDR3: CASSILSGQPYGYTF. Written as DNA, the CDR3 is TGTGCCAGTAGTATATTGTCGGGACAGCCCTATGGCTACACCTTC.

The CDR3 bases are TGTGCCACCAAAGGACCCCCCATGCGGGAGACCCAGTACTTC. It is translated as CATKGPPMRETQYF. This chain uses TRBV24-1 with TRBJ2-5; no firm D call. V dropped 8 bases and J dropped 5 bases, with 17 bases sitting between them. The CDR3 consists of 14 residues. Germline values: CDR1 KGHDR, CDR2 SFDVKD.

A few counts support this clonotype. This chain links TRBV19 with TRBJ2-5; D perhaps matches TRBD1 (6 bases). The CDR3 loop spans 14 amino acids. Germline CDR1 and CDR2: LNHDA and SQIVND (reference sequence). V dropped 7 bases and J dropped 5 bases, with 17 bases sitting between them. CDR3 coding DNA: TGTGCCAGTACCCCAGGGGCTACATTGGAGACCCAGTACTTC. Translating gives CASTPGATLETQYF.

Only a few counts were recorded for this clonotype. The V call is TRBV5-1, the J call TRBJ2-7; TRBD2 is a possible D gene (5 bases). The length of the CDR3 is 15 residues. The V and J ends lost 4 bases and 2 bases respectively, with 16 bases between them. Germline lookup yields CDR1 SGHRS and CDR2 YFSETQ. CDR3 in amino acids: CASSPRGEIPYEQYF. Here the CDR3 DNA reads TGCGCCAGCAGCCCTCGGGGAGAGATACCCTACGAGCAGTACTTC.

This clonotype was observed a few times. This chain uses TRBV20-1 with TRBJ2-7, with D uncertain. This CDR3 comprises 14 residues. CDR1 is DFQATT, CDR2 SNEGSKA, per germline (reference sequence). V lost 6 bases and J lost 2, with 17 bases in between. The CDR3 DNA follows: TGCAGTGCCATAGCCGGGCAGAGAGCCTACGAGCAGTACTTC. Amino acids: CSAIAGQRAYEQYF.

This sequence joins TRBV3-1 and TRBJ1-4, with TRBD1 identical over 9 bases. The germline V gene encodes CDR1 LGHDT and CDR2 YNNKEL (reference sequence). The CDR3 length is 14 residues. V shed 4 bases and J 8 bases; nucleotides not matched to a gene: 5. CDR3 region: CASSLRTGDEKLFF. The CDR3 DNA is TGTGCCAGCAGCCTACGGACAGGGGACGAAAAACTGTTTTTT. The entire variable domain, with the rest obtained from reference TRBV3-1 and TRBJ1-4, is as follows: DTAVSQTPKYLVTQMGNDKSIKCEQNLGHDTMYWYKQDSKKFLKIMFSYNNKELIINETVPNRFSPKSPDKAHLNLHINSLELGDSAVYFCASSLRTGDEKLFFGSGTQLSVL.

The rearrangement uses TRBV13 and TRBJ2-3; 7 positions match TRBD2. The CDR3 has 19 amino acids. The trim removed 5 bases at V and 0 bases at J, leaving 17 bases unmatched. Germline lookup yields CDR1 PRHDT and CDR2 FYEKMQ (reference sequence). The CDR3: CASSPRPGGGLASTDTQYF. In DNA, the CDR3 is TGTGCCAGCAGCCCAAGGCCGGGAGGAGGTCTTGCCAGCACAGATACGCAGTATTTT. Complete variable domain (other parts from reference TRBV13 and TRBJ2-3): AAGVIQSPRHLIKEKRETATLKCYPIPRHDTVYWYQQGPGQDPQFLISFYEKMQSDKGSIPDRFSAQQFSDYHSELNMSSLELGDSALYFCASSPRPGGGLASTDTQYFGPGTRLTVL.

This clonotype was seen a single time. This likely comes from a read error, as the CDR3 has no conserved phenylalanine or tryptophan at its end. V gene TRBV7-8 combines with J gene TRBJ2-3, with D perhaps TRBD2 (5 bases). CDR1 is SGHVS and CDR2 is FQNEAQ in the germline V gene. The ends were cut back, 6 bases at V and 2 bases at J, with 9 bases in the middle. The CDR3 is 13 amino acids. The CDR3 DNA reads as TGTGCCAGCAGGTTCGGGAACACAGATACGCAGTATTTG. Encoded protein: CASRFGNTDTQYL.

The chain joins TRBV12-3 or TRBV12-4 to TRBJ1-2, with a possible D match to TRBD1 (5 bases). The CDR3 length is 13 residues. V lost 5 bases and J 6 bases, leaving 13 bases between the germline ends. CDR3 sequence reads: CASSPQTDHGYTF. CDR3 sequence (DNA): TGTGCCAGCAGTCCTCAGACAGACCATGGCTACACCTTC.

This clonotype was detected only a few times. V gene TRBV15 combines with J gene TRBJ1-2; no clear D gene. Germline assignment: CDR1 LNHNV and CDR2 YYDKDF (reference sequence). V was trimmed by 0 bases and J by 4 bases, leaving 15 bases between them. CDR3 length equals 16 residues. This chain's CDR3 is CATSRDYTVPLYGYTF. The CDR3 DNA sequence: TGTGCCACCAGCAGAGATTATACGGTGCCGCTCTATGGCTACACCTTC.

The V and J genes are TRBV2 and TRBJ2-3; D remains unclear. Trimming left V 3 bases short and J 2 bases short, with 9 bases between. Per the germline V gene, CDR1 is SNHLY and CDR2 is FYNNEI. The CDR3 consists of 14 residues. CDR3 protein: CASSENYLTDTQYF. CDR3 sequence (DNA): TGTGCCAGCAGTGAGAACTACCTCACAGATACGCAGTATTTT.